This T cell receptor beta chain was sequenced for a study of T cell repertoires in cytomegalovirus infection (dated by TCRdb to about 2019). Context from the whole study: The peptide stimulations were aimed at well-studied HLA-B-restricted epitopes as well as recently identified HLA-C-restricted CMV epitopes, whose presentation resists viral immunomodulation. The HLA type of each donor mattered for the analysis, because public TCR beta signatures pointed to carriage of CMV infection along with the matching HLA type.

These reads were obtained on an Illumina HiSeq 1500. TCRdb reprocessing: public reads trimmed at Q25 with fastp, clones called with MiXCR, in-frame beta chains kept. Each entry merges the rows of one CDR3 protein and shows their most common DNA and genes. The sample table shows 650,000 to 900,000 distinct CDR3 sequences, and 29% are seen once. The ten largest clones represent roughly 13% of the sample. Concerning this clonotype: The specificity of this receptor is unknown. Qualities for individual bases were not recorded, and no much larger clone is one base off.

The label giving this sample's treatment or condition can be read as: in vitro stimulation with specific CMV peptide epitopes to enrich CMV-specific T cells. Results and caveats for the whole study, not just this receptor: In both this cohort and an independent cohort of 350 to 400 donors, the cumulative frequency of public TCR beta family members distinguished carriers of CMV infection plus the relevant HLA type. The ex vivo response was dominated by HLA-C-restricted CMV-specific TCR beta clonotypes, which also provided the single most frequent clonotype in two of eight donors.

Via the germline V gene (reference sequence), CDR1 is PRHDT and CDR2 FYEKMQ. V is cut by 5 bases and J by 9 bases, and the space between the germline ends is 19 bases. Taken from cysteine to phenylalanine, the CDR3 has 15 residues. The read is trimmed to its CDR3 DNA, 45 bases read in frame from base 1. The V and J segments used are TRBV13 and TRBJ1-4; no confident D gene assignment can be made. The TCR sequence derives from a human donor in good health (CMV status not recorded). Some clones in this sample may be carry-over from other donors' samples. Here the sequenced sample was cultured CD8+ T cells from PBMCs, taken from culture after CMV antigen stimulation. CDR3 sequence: CASSPRPDIPQKLFF. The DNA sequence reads TGTGCCAGCAGCCCCCGACCTGACATACCCCAAAAACTGTTTTTT.